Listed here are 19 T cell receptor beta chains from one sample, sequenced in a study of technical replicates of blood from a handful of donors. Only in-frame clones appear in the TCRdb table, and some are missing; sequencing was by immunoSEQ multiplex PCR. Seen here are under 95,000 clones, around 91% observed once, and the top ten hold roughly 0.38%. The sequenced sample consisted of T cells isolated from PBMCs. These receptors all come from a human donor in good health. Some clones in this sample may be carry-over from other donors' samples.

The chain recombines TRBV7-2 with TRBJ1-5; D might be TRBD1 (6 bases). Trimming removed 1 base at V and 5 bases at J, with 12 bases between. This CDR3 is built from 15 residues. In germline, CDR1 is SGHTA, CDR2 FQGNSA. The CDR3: CASSLGTGGHQPQHF. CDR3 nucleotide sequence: TGTGCCAGCAGCTTAGGTACGGGGGGCCATCAGCCCCAGCATTTT. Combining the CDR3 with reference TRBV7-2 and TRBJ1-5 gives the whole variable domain GAGVSQSPSNKVTEKGKDVELRCDPISGHTALYWYRQSLGQGLEFLIYFQGNSAPDKSGLPSDRFSAERTGGSVSTLTIQRTQQEDSAVYLCASSLGTGGHQPQHFGDGTRLSIL.

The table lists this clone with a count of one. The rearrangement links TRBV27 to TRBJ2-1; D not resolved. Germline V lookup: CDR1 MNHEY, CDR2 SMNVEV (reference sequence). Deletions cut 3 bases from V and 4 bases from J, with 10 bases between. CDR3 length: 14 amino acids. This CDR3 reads CASSLYSWYNEQFF. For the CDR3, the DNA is TGTGCCAGCAGTTTGTACTCGTGGTACAATGAGCAGTTCTTC.

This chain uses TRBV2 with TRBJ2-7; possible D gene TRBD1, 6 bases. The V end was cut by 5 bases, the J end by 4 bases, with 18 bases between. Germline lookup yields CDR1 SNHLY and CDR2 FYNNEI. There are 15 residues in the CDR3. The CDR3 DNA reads TGTGCCAGCAGTTTGGGCGTAGGGGGAAATTACGAGCAGTACTTC. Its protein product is CASSLGVGGNYEQYF.

Written as DNA, the CDR3 is TGTGCCAGCTCACCTCCGGGACAGGCTCATGGCTACACCTTC. Its protein is CASSPPGQAHGYTF. The gene calls are TRBV18 and TRBJ1-2, with 8 bases identical to TRBD1. Germline values: CDR1 KGHSH, CDR2 LQKENI. The CDR3 has 14 amino acids. V lost 3 bases to trimming and J lost 6 bases; unmatched junction nucleotides: 6.

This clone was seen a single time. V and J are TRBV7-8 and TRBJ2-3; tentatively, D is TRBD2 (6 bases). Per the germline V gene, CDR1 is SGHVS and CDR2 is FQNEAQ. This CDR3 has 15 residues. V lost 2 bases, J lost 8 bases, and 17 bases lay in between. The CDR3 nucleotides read TGTGCCAGCAGCTTAAGGGTTGGGACTCAAGGTACGCAGTATTTT. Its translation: CASSLRVGTQGTQYF.

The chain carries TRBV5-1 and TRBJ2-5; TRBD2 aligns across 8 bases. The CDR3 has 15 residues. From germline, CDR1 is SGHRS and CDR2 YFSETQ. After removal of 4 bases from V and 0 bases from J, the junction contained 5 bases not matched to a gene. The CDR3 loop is CASSTGGADQETQYF. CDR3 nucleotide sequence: TGCGCCAGCAGCACCGGGGGGGCTGACCAAGAGACCCAGTACTTC.

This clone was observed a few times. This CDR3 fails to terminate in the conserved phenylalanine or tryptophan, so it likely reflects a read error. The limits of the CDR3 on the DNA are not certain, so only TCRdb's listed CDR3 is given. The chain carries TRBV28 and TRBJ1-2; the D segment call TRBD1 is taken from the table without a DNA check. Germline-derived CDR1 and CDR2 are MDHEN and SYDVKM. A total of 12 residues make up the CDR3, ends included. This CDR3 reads CASRGGTGFGEM.

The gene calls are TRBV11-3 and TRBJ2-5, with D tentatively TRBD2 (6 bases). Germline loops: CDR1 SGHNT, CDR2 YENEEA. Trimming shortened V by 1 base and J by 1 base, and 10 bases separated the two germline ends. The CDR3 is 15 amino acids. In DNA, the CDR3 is TGTGCCAGCAGCTTAGGGCAGACTAGCCAAGAGACCCAGTACTTC. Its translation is CASSLGQTSQETQYF.

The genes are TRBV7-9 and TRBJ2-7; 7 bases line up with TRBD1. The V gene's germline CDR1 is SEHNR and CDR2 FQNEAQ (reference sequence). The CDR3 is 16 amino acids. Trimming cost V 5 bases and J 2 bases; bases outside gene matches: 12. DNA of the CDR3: TGTGCCAGCAGCGCACAGGACGGACAGGTTACCTACGAGCAGTACTTC. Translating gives CASSAQDGQVTYEQYF.

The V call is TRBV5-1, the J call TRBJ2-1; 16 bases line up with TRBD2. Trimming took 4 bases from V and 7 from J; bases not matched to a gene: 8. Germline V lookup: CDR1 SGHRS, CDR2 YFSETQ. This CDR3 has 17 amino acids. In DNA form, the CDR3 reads TGCGCCAGCAGCCGAGGGACTAGCGGGAGGGCAAGGAATGAGCAGTTCTTC. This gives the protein CASSRGTSGRARNEQFF.

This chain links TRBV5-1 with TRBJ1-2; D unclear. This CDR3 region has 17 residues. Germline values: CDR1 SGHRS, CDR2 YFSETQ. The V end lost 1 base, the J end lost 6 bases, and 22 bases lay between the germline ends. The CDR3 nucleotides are TGCGCCAGCAGCTTGTTCATGGTTTCACACAACACAGATGGCTACACCTTC. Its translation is CASSLFMVSHNTDGYTF. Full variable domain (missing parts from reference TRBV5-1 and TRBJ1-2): KAGVTQTPRYLIKTRGQQVTLSCSPISGHRSVSWYQQTPGQGLQFLFEYFSETQRNKGNFPGRFSGRQFSNSRSEMNVSTLELGDSALYLCASSLFMVSHNTDGYTFGSGTRLTVV.

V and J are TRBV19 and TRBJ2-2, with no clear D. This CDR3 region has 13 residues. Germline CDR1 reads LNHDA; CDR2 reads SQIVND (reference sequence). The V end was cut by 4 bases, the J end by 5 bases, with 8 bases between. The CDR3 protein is CASSTTSTGELFF. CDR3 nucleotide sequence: TGTGCCAGTAGTACCACAAGTACCGGGGAGCTGTTTTTT.

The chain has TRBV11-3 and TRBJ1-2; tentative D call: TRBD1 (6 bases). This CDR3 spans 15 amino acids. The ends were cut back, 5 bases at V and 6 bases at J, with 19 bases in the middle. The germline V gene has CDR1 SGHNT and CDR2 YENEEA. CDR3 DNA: TGTGCCAGCAGCAGACAGGATCGGGGAGCGGATGGCTACACCTTC. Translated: CASSRQDRGADGYTF.

CDR3 nucleotide sequence: TGTGCCAGCAGCTTGGGACTAGCAGAGCTTAACACGCAGTATTTT. It specifies CASSLGLAELNTQYF. The chain links TRBV27 to TRBJ2-3, with TRBD2 matching 9 bases. There are 15 residues in the CDR3. The ends lost 6 bases at V and 9 bases at J; junction bases unmatched: 13. Germline CDR1 is MNHEY and CDR2 is SMNVEV (reference sequence).

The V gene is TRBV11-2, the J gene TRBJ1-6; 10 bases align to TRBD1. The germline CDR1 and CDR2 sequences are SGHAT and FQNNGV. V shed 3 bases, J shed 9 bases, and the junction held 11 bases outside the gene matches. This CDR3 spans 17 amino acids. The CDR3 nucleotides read TGTGCCAGCAGCTTGAGGGACGGGACAGGGGCACGTTCACCCCTCCACTTT. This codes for CASSLRDGTGARSPLHF.

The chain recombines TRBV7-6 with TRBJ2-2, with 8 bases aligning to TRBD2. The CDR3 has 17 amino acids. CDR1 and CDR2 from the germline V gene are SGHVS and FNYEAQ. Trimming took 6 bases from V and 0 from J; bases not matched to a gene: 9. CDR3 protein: CASSLTGGTANTGELFF. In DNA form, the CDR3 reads TGTGCCAGCAGTCTTACGGGGGGGACCGCGAACACCGGGGAGCTGTTTTTT.

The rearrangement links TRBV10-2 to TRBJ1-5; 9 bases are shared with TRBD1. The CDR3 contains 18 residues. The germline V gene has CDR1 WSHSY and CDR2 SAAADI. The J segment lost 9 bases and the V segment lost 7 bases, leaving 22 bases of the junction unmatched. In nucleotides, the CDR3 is TGCGCCAGCAATTCGGGACAGGGAGGATACAATGGGGTAAGGCCCCAGCATTTT. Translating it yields CASNSGQGGYNGVRPQHF.

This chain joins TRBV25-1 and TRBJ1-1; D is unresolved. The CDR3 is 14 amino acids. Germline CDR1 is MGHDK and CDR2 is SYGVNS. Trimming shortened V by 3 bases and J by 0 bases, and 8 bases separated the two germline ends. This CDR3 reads CASSERLLNTEAFF. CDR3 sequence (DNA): TGTGCCAGCAGTGAGAGACTGCTGAACACTGAAGCTTTCTTT.

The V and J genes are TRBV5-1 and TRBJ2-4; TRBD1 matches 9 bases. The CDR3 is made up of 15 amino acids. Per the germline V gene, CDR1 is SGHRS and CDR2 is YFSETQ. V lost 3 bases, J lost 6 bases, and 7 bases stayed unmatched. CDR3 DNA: TGCGCCAGCAGCTGGAGACAGGGGGGGGGAAACATTCAGTACTTC. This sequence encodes CASSWRQGGGNIQYF.